The 11 T cell receptor beta chains below come from one sample, sequenced in a study of control samples from healthy donors and cancer patients (TCRdb year 2020). Library preparation employed the immunoSEQ multiplex PCR assay. Here the immuneACCESS table is served through TCRdb, limited to in-frame sequences with V and J called. Missing clones are a known gap in these copies; in checked studies unresolved V genes cover under half, and the rest lacks a known reason. This sample has 150,000 to 200,000 clones in its table, and about 91% of those were observed once. Clones ranked in the top ten supply 2% to 2.5% of the sample. The source material was blood. The receptors come from a woman aged 35 to 49 in good health.

V and J are TRBV25-1 and TRBJ2-7; D is undetermined. CDR1 is MGHDK and CDR2 is SYGVNS in the germline V gene. V lost 2 bases and J lost 3, with 8 bases in between. This CDR3 spans 13 amino acids. The CDR3 nucleotides are TGTGCCAGCAGTGAACCAAACAGCTACGAGCAGTACTTC. Residues: CASSEPNSYEQYF.

In DNA, the CDR3 is TGTGCCACCAGTTCGACACAAAATAATCAGCCCCAGCATTTT. As protein: CATSSTQNNQPQHF. This sequence joins TRBV15 and TRBJ1-5; D is undetermined. CDR1 LNHNV and CDR2 YYDKDF come from the germline V gene (reference sequence). The CDR3 is 14 amino acids. V was pared by 6 bases and J by 4 bases, with 13 bases between.

The CDR3 here is CASSLSGEGAFF. CDR3 in DNA: TGTGCCAGCAGCTTATCTGGGGAAGGAGCTTTCTTT. The rearrangement links TRBV7-9 to TRBJ1-1, with no clear D. This CDR3 comprises 12 residues. Trimming took off 2 bases at V and 10 bases at J, with 11 bases between the two ends. The germline V gene has CDR1 SEHNR and CDR2 FQNEAQ (reference sequence). The whole variable domain, remainder taken from reference TRBV7-9 and TRBJ1-1, is DTGVSQNPRHKITKRGQNVTFRCDPISEHNRLYWYRQTLGQGPEFLTYFQNEAQLEKSRLLSDRFSAERPKGSFSTLEIQRTEQGDSAMYLCASSLSGEGAFFGQGTRLTVV.

The genes are TRBV12-3 or TRBV12-4 and TRBJ2-3; D remains unclear. V was cut by 5 bases and J by 8 bases, with 8 bases left in between. The CDR3 contains 11 residues. The CDR3 region is CASSQGGTQYF. The CDR3 DNA reads as TGTGCCAGCAGTCAAGGTGGTACGCAGTATTTT.

CDR3 region: CASSPRALNYEQYF. CDR3 nucleotide sequence: TGTGCCAGCAGTCCACGGGCTTTGAACTACGAGCAGTACTTC. This chain uses TRBV6-5 with TRBJ2-7; D is uncertain. Trimming pared 5 bases from V and 3 bases from J, leaving 14 bases between. Germline values: CDR1 MNHEY, CDR2 SVGAGI. This CDR3 has 14 residues.

The chain uses TRBV6-5 and TRBJ1-2; TRBD1 might be the D (6 bases). V was clipped by 10 bases and J by 4 bases, with 16 bases between them. The CDR3 totals 13 residues. Germline CDR1 and CDR2: MNHEY and SVGAGI. The CDR3 loop reads CAILGGTSYGYTF. Here the CDR3 DNA reads TGTGCCATCCTCGGAGGGACATCCTATGGCTACACCTTC.

DNA for the CDR3: TGTGCCAGCAGGTTAGGGATTCGAACCGGGGAGCTGTTTTTT. Its translation: CASRLGIRTGELFF. This chain links TRBV27 with TRBJ2-2, with no clear D. The germline CDR1 and CDR2 sequences are MNHEY and SMNVEV (reference sequence). V was clipped by 6 bases and J by 5 bases, with 13 bases between them. The CDR3 totals 14 residues.

The gene calls are TRBV19 and TRBJ2-2; a weak D match, TRBD1 (6 bases). This CDR3 spans 16 amino acids. Germline CDR1 and CDR2: LNHDA and SQIVND (reference sequence). The germline V and J ends were trimmed by 5 bases and 11 bases, with 24 bases remaining between them. CDR3 DNA sequence: TGTGCCAGTAGTTCCCCCGGGCCCACGACAGGCCCAGAGCTGTTTTTT. Its translation is CASSSPGPTTGPELFF. The variable domain in full, completed from reference TRBV19 and TRBJ2-2, reads DGGITQSPKYLFRKEGQNVTLSCEQNLNHDAMYWYRQDPGQGLRLIYYSQIVNDFQKGDIAEGYSVSREKKESFPLTVTSAQKNPTAFYLCASSSPGPTTGPELFFGEGSRLTVL.

The rearrangement joins TRBV27 to TRBJ2-7; D gene uncertain. V lost 10 bases and J 3 bases, leaving 16 bases between the germline ends. Germline CDR1 is MNHEY and CDR2 is SMNVEV (reference sequence). The CDR3 is 13 residues long. CDR3 protein: CAIAVGPNYEQYF. CDR3 in DNA: TGTGCCATCGCGGTGGGCCCCAACTACGAGCAGTACTTC.

The rearrangement uses TRBV28 and TRBJ1-2; tentatively, D is TRBD1 (5 bases). Trimming pared 10 bases from V and 8 bases from J, leaving 20 bases between. In germline, CDR1 is MDHEN, CDR2 SYDVKM. This CDR3 spans 13 amino acids. This chain's CDR3 is CAISYPGVRGYTF. The CDR3 DNA sequence: TGTGCCATCTCCTACCCGGGGGTGCGCGGCTACACCTTC.

The chain has TRBV19 and TRBJ2-7, with 7 bases lining up with TRBD1. CDR1 LNHDA and CDR2 SQIVND come from the germline V gene (reference sequence). Trimming at V came to 10 bases and at J to 9 bases, leaving 12 bases not matched to a gene. CDR3 length: 12 amino acids. The CDR3 sequence: CATLDRELMQYF. The CDR3, as DNA: TGTGCCACCCTTGACAGGGAGCTAATGCAGTACTTC. Based on the CDR3 plus reference TRBV19 and TRBJ2-7, the full variable domain is DGGITQSPKYLFRKEGQNVTLSCEQNLNHDAMYWYRQDPGQGLRLIYYSQIVNDFQKGDIAEGYSVSREKKESFPLTVTSAQKNPTAFYLCATLDRELMQYFGPGTRLTVT.